This T cell receptor beta chain was captured in a study of CD8+ T cells in alopecia areata. Study-level background: The study gave tofacitinib for 6 to 18 months, then 6 months off drug. Study-wide results and caveats: Clonality in the scalp and expanded CD8+ clones ranked among the top 100 were significantly decreased by tofacitinib.

The CDR3 totals 12 residues. The V end was cut by 6 bases, the J end by 3 bases, with 8 bases between. Germline values: CDR1 ENHRY, CDR2 SYGVKD. Comments on this clone: The antigen remains unidentified.

Once RNA had been extracted, it was reverse transcribed into cDNA to act as the sequencing template. The assay was immunoSEQ multiplex PCR, and TCRdb's table has in-frame clones only and misses some. The sample records about 220,000 clones, roughly 56% being singletons. Sample treatment: oral pan-JAK inhibitor, 5-10 mg twice daily. This TCR was sampled from a human donor with alopecia areata. This rearrangement joins TRBV10-3 to TRBJ2-5; a weak D match, TRBD1 (6 bases). Sequencing used CD4+ T cells sorted from blood, obtained at week 4, from a patient treated with tofacitinib. The CDR3 bases are TGTGCCATCAGGGCAGGGGAAGAGACCCAGTACTTC. Its protein is CAIRAGEETQYF.